The sample holds a few counts of the clone carrying this TCR beta chain. Its cognate antigen is unknown. Germline CDR1 SEHNR, CDR2 FQNEAQ (reference sequence). The CDR3 is made up of 16 amino acids. V shed 5 bases and J 7 bases; nucleotides not matched to a gene: 11. The sample comes from a study of blood T cells in healthy people across ages. Study outcomes and limitations: Long-lived donors exceeded aged donors in naive CD4+ cells and diversity. A roughly linear fall in TCR beta diversity per million T cells was seen with increasing age. The CMV status of each donor remained undetermined, and this could have confounded shifts in expanded clonotypes.

Each donor supplied roughly 10 milliliters of peripheral blood. Primed by a sample-barcoded 5' primer and a J-beta primer mix, a second PCR proceeded for 7 to 11 cycles. MiXCR, applied by TCRdb to the 5' RACE reads, yields one record per CDR3 protein. Of some 1,500,000 distinct CDR3 sequences in the sample, roughly 43% were seen once. The sequencing input was blood. The rearrangement joins TRBV7-9 to TRBJ2-3; TRBD1 aligns across 11 bases. The clonotype was recovered from a woman aged 18-29 years in good health. CDR3 DNA: TGTGCCAGCAGCAAACGTCGGGACAGGGGGATTAATACGCAGTATTTT. Protein product: CASSKRRDRGINTQYF. The entire variable domain, with the rest obtained from reference TRBV7-9 and TRBJ2-3, is as follows: DTGVSQNPRHKITKRGQNVTFRCDPISEHNRLYWYRQTLGQGPEFLTYFQNEAQLEKSRLLSDRFSAERPKGSFSTLEIQRTEQGDSAMYLCASSKRRDRGINTQYFGPGTRLTVL.